The clone carrying this TCR beta chain was detected a few times. Its antigen remains unidentified. This sample was taken from a study of T cells in narcolepsy. Study-wide background: Donors had narcolepsy type 1 or type 2, or were healthy controls. Overall study findings and caveats: In some patient and control memory CD4+ samples, autoreactive clones were absent. Reportedly, autoreactive clonotypes were serially detected in patients' blood but not controls'. Same-patient CSF and blood CD4+ T cell clonotypes included HCRT-specific and TRIB2-specific autoreactive ones.

Only in-frame clones appear in the TCRdb table, and some are missing; sequencing was by immunoSEQ multiplex PCR. The data hold 28,000 or so clones, with 82% observed a single time. Material for sequencing was CD45RA- memory CD4+ T cells from PBMCs. This receptor was taken from a human donor with narcolepsy.

The CDR3 nucleotides are TGTGCCACCGATGCAGGGAGCTCTGGAAACACCATATATTTT. It yields the protein CATDAGSSGNTIYF. The chain couples TRBV6-1 to TRBJ1-3, with D perhaps TRBD1 (5 bases). The CDR3 runs 14 residues. Germline loops: CDR1 MNHNS, CDR2 SASEGT. Trimming removed 10 bases from V and 0 bases from J, with 13 bases in between.